These T cell receptor beta chains were read from a single sample in a study of blood T cell repertoires in COVID-19. Libraries were prepared by immunoSEQ multiplex PCR; TCRdb keeps only in-frame clonotypes and omits some of them. Of about 200,000 clones in the sample, about 90% were seen once. The sequenced sample consisted of peripheral blood. These receptors were obtained from a man aged 60 to 69 with COVID-19, enrolled during active disease. CDR3s include the opening cysteine and the closing phenylalanine or tryptophan. D genes are given only for firm matches. Some rows have no size entry. The others give once, few or many, or a class for an expanded clone.

>TRBJ2-7|TRBV2|TRBD1|-
CASRQGALNEQYF
TGTGCCAGCAGACAGGGGGCGCTGAACGAGCAGTACTTC
>TRBJ1-1|TRBV30|TRBD1|-
CAWGTGWRYTEAFF
TGTGCCTGGGGGACAGGGTGGCGGTACACTGAAGCTTTCTTT
>TRBJ2-7|TRBV18|TRBD2|-
CASSPQRLAGGSEQYF
TGTGCCAGCTCACCTCAACGACTAGCGGGAGGATCCGAGCAGTACTTC
>TRBJ2-5|TRBV10-3|TRBD2|-
CAIREVAGEDQETQYF
TGTGCCATCAGGGAGGTAGCGGGAGAGGACCAAGAGACCCAGTACTTC
>TRBJ1-4|TRBV21-1|-|-
CASSKRTAENEKLFF
TGTGCCAGCAGCAAACGGACAGCTGAGAATGAAAAACTGTTTTTT
>TRBJ1-5|TRBV19|-|-
CASSRDIPQPQHF
TGTGCCAGTAGTAGGGACATCCCTCAGCCCCAGCATTTT
>TRBJ1-2|TRBV6-5|TRBD1|-
CASRTGGGYTF
TGTGCCAGCAGGACAGGGGGGGGCTACACCTTC
>TRBJ1-2|TRBV7-9|-|-
CASSLESGRDYGYTF
TGTGCCAGCAGCTTAGAATCAGGGAGGGACTATGGCTACACCTTC
>TRBJ2-1|TRBV27|TRBD2|-
CASSPSTGTSGKTYNEQFF
TGTGCCAGCAGTCCGTCCACCGGGACTAGCGGGAAAACCTACAATGAGCAGTTCTTC
>TRBJ2-4|TRBV18|TRBD2|-
CASSSGLDKPKNIQYF
TGTGCCAGCTCCTCCGGACTAGACAAGCCCAAAAACATTCAGTACTTC
>TRBJ2-2|TRBV24-1|-|-
CATSVQGWGGELFF
TGTGCCACCAGTGTCCAGGGCTGGGGCGGGGAGCTGTTTTTT
>TRBJ1-1|TRBV30|TRBD1|-
CAWRGTALNTEAFF
TGTGCCTGGAGAGGGACAGCTCTGAACACTGAAGCTTTCTTT
>TRBJ1-1|TRBV2|-|-
CASRIGQMNTEAFF
TGTGCCAGCAGGATCGGACAAATGAACACTGAAGCTTTCTTT
>TRBJ2-7|TRBV5-1|TRBD1|-
CASSLSGQGLYEQYF
TGCGCCAGCAGCTTGTCAGGACAGGGGCTCTACGAGCAGTACTTC
>TRBJ1-6|TRBV2|-|-
CASSATGRSYNSPLHF
TGTGCCAGCAGTGCCACAGGGCGGTCCTATAATTCACCCCTCCACTTT
>TRBJ1-4|TRBV7-2|-|-
CASSLARTAAKLFF
TGTGCCAGCAGCTTAGCGAGGACAGCGGCTAAACTGTTTTTT
>TRBJ1-5|TRBV7-8|-|-
CASSPNQPQHF
TGTGCCAGCAGCCCAAATCAGCCCCAGCATTTT
>TRBJ1-1|TRBV30|TRBD1|-
CAWARQGNTEAFF
TGTGCCTGGGCCCGACAGGGGAACACTGAAGCTTTCTTT
>TRBJ1-6|TRBV30|-|-
CAWRDTAGSPLHF
TGTGCCTGGAGGGACACTGCCGGGTCACCCCTCCACTTT
>TRBJ2-3|TRBV19|-|few
CASSKRADTQYF
TGTGCCAGTAGTAAGAGGGCAGATACGCAGTATTTT
>TRBJ2-1|TRBV9|TRBD2|-
CASSPLTSGGSYNEQFF
TGTGCCAGCAGTCCTTTGACTAGCGGGGGGTCCTACAATGAGCAGTTCTTC
>TRBJ2-1|TRBV7-3|TRBD2|-
CASSLGGSGTYNEQFF
TGTGCCAGCAGCTTAGGGGGTAGCGGGACCTACAATGAGCAGTTCTTC
>TRBJ1-1|TRBV25-1|TRBD1|-
CASSDGDRGGAFF
TGTGCCAGCAGTGATGGGGACAGGGGCGGGGCTTTCTTT
>TRBJ1-3|TRBV2|-|-
CASSEAPTGVGNTIYF
TGTGCCAGCAGTGAAGCGCCGACAGGAGTTGGAAACACCATATATTTT
>TRBJ2-3|TRBV5-4|-|-
CASSLGLQDTQYF
TGTGCCAGCAGCTTGGGACTCCAAGATACGCAGTATTTT
>TRBJ2-1|TRBV7-2|TRBD1|-
CASRRPPGQEQFF
TGTGCCAGCAGACGACCTCCGGGACAGGAGCAGTTCTTC
>TRBJ2-1|TRBV9|-|-
CASSVVGREDEQFF
TGTGCCAGCAGCGTAGTTGGCAGGGAGGATGAGCAGTTCTTC
>TRBJ1-6|TRBV7-2|-|-
CASSLGRWGSPLHF
TGTGCCAGCAGCTTAGGACGGTGGGGCTCACCCCTCCACTTT
>TRBJ2-2|TRBV12-5|TRBD1|once
CASGYLRDRGTGELFF
TGTGCTAGTGGTTACCTCCGGGACAGGGGCACCGGGGAGCTGTTTTTT